Ten or more counts support the clone carrying this T cell receptor (beta chain). Its antigen is still unknown. TCRdb recomputed calls from the reads with MiXCR, one row per CDR3 protein. The sample records around 570,000 distinct CDR3 sequences, about 39% being singletons. From germline, CDR1 is SGHTA and CDR2 FQGNSA. V was trimmed by 7 bases and J by 4 bases, leaving 19 bases between them. CDR3 size: 15 residues. This sample was included in a study of T cell repertoires in cytomegalovirus infection. About the research overall: As its CMV epitopes, the study selected recently identified HLA-C-restricted and well-studied HLA-B-restricted targets.

This specimen consisted of cultured PBMCs, obtained from culture after CMV antigen stimulation. This clonotype was obtained from a human donor in good health (CMV status not recorded). Some clones in this sample may be carry-over from other donors' samples. This chain uses TRBV7-2 with TRBJ2-5, with D perhaps matching TRBD1 (7 bases). CDR3 bases: TGTGCCAGCAACCCCGCGGGGACAGAGGGAGAGACCCAGTACTTC. It encodes CASNPAGTEGETQYF.